This TCR beta chain was found in a study of T cell responses to AZD1222 COVID-19 vaccine. Study observations and caveats: Baseline serology detected seropositivity in only six AZD1222 recipients. Possibly, clonal diversity was underestimated; donors were largely white British and included more females.

Data came from immunoSEQ multiplex PCR; TCRdb stores just in-frame clones and leaves some out. The table has approximately 140,000 clones, approximately 90% seen once. This clone has a handful of counts. The antigen is not known. V shed 5 bases and J 5 bases; nucleotides not matched to a gene: 6. The germline CDR1 and CDR2 sequences are MNHNY and SVGAGI (reference sequence). The CDR3 length is 15 residues. This clonotype was obtained from an adult who received the AZD1222 COVID-19 vaccine. J is TRBJ2-5 and V is TRBV6-6, with 12 bases fitting TRBD2. Sequencing used peripheral blood, obtained 28 days after the second AZD1222 dose. CDR3 amino acids: CASSPPSGGAETQYF. As DNA, the CDR3 is TGTGCCAGCAGTCCCCCTAGCGGGGGGGCGGAGACCCAGTACTTC.